This paragraph reports one TCR beta chain. Participants spanned ages roughly 18 to 95 years and resided in some 22 US areas. The sample belongs to a study of blood T cell repertoires in COVID-19. Across the whole study: Researchers got acute and convalescent COVID-19 samples from the United States, Italy and Spain. In each case, the material was cDNA or gDNA derived from T cells, B-cell-depleted T cells, or PBMCs.

Original processing notes: Amplification of reference gene primers was used by the study to estimate nucleated cell counts. Using immunoSEQ multiplex PCR, the repertoire was profiled, and TCRdb retains in-frame clones only, with some absent. V and J calls plus clone size are reproduced from that table; the DNA served to infer D and trimming. The sample yields 200,000 to 300,000 clones, 86% seen once. Germline V gene data show CDR1 as SGHTA and CDR2 as FQGNSA. The CDR3 is 17 amino acids. V was pared by 5 bases and J by 5 bases, with 24 bases between. The chain uses TRBV7-2 and TRBJ1-2; the D is unclear. Sequenced sample: PBMCs or T cells enriched from blood (not recorded which). This sequence was found in a woman aged 40 to 49 with acute COVID-19. CDR3 region: CASSLQTPTRGNYGYTF. The CDR3, as DNA: TGTGCCAGCAGCCTACAAACTCCTACACGGGGAAATTATGGCTACACCTTC. Full variable domain (missing parts from reference TRBV7-2 and TRBJ1-2): GAGVSQSPSNKVTEKGKDVELRCDPISGHTALYWYRQSLGQGLEFLIYFQGNSAPDKSGLPSDRFSAERTGGSVSTLTIQRTQQEDSAVYLCASSLQTPTRGNYGYTFGSGTRLTVV.